This passage covers 32 T cell receptor beta chains from one sample sequenced in a study of T-cell reconstitution after alpha-beta-depleted transplantation in children. Using unique molecular identifiers, the investigators prepared the TCRbeta library. One entry per CDR3 protein results from TCRdb running MiXCR on the PCR reads. The sample lists about 610,000 distinct CDR3 sequences, 10% occurring once. The source was PBMCs from the stem cell graft donor, collected from the stem cell graft. Receptors originate from a human donor who donated a stem cell graft to a child with acute myeloid leukemia.

The V and J genes are TRBV20-1 and TRBJ1-5; possible D gene TRBD1, 6 bases. V gave up 6 bases and J gave up 2 bases, with 17 bases separating them. The CDR3 loop spans 15 amino acids. Germline CDR1 is DFQATT and CDR2 is SNEGSKA (reference sequence). CDR3 sequence (DNA): TGCAGTGCCAGGGGAGGGGAGTACGGCAATCAGCCCCAGCATTTT. Its protein is CSARGGEYGNQPQHF.

This clonotype was seen a handful of times. This chain links TRBV20-1 with TRBJ2-7; TRBD1 matches at 11 bases. V trimming: 6 bases; J trimming: 4 bases; junction bases outside the gene matches: 8. The V gene's germline CDR1 is DFQATT and CDR2 SNEGSKA (reference sequence). This CDR3 spans 14 amino acids. Here the CDR3 DNA reads TGCAGTGCACTAGGTGGGACAGGGGGATACGAGCAGTACTTC. Its protein product is CSALGGTGGYEQYF.

The sample holds many counts of this clonotype. V gene TRBV12-3 or TRBV12-4 combines with J gene TRBJ2-5; a possible D gene is TRBD2 (5 bases). Trimming cost V 7 bases and J 5 bases, with 11 bases left between them. The CDR3 covers 12 residues. The DNA of the CDR3 is TGTGCCAGCACAGAGGGCCGGGAGACCCAGTACTTC. It yields the protein CASTEGRETQYF.

This clonotype has a handful of counts. The chain carries TRBV9 and TRBJ2-2, with D perhaps matching TRBD1 (5 bases). Germline V gene sequence: CDR1 SGDLS, CDR2 YYNGEE. CDR3 size: 14 residues. The germline V and J ends were trimmed by 0 bases and 4 bases, with 7 bases remaining between them. The DNA of the CDR3 is TGTGCCAGCAGCGTAGTAGGGGCCACCGGGGAGCTGTTTTTT. Translation: CASSVVGATGELFF.

The rearrangement joins TRBV6-5 to TRBJ1-6, with 10 bases matching TRBD1. The CDR3 sequence is 15 residues long. The ends lost 6 bases at V and 10 bases at J; junction bases unmatched: 9. Germline CDR1 is MNHEY and CDR2 is SVGAGI. CDR3 sequence (DNA): TGTGCCAGCAGGCCCCGACAGGGGGCTTGGTCACCCCTCCACTTT. It yields the protein CASRPRQGAWSPLHF.

This clonotype was counted at least ten times. This rearrangement joins TRBV6-2 or TRBV6-3 to TRBJ2-2; D is uncertain. Germline loops: CDR1 MNHEY, CDR2 SVGEGT. The CDR3 covers 16 residues. V gave up 6 bases and J gave up 2 bases, with 16 bases separating them. The CDR3 protein is CASSDLGWRNTGELFF. CDR3 DNA: TGTGCCAGCAGCGACCTCGGGTGGCGAAACACCGGGGAGCTGTTTTTT.

This clonotype was counted at least ten times. The genes are TRBV20-1 and TRBJ2-7; TRBD2 might be the D (7 bases). There are 13 residues in the CDR3. With 5 bases removed from V and 2 bases from J, the gap between germline ends came to 13 bases. Looked up from germline, CDR1 is DFQATT and CDR2 is SNEGSKA (reference sequence). Here the CDR3 reads CSASRGGPYEQYF. CDR3 coding DNA: TGCAGTGCTTCTAGGGGGGGCCCCTACGAGCAGTACTTC.

The V gene is TRBV7-9, the J gene TRBJ1-1, with a possible D match to TRBD1 (5 bases). Deletions cut 5 bases from V and 4 bases from J, with 14 bases between. This CDR3 is 14 amino acids long. CDR1 and CDR2 from the germline V gene are SEHNR and FQNEAQ (reference sequence). The CDR3 DNA reads as TGTGCCAGCAGCCACCGGGACTCCCCCACTGAAGCTTTCTTT. It encodes CASSHRDSPTEAFF.

This chain links TRBV5-1 with TRBJ1-1, with D hard to call. The V end was cut by 5 bases, the J end by 5 bases, with 19 bases between. The CDR3 totals 15 residues. Per germline, CDR1 SGHRS and CDR2 YFSETQ. This CDR3 is CASRSAQTTRTEAFF. The CDR3 bases are TGCGCCAGCAGATCTGCACAGACCACGAGGACTGAAGCTTTCTTT.

This chain connects TRBV28 to TRBJ2-7; D perhaps matches TRBD1 (5 bases). Trimming removed 3 bases from V and 2 bases from J, with 14 bases in between. The germline V gene encodes CDR1 MDHEN and CDR2 SYDVKM. CDR3 length: 15 residues. CDR3 protein: CASSFRGVSTYEQYF. The CDR3 DNA sequence: TGTGCCAGCAGTTTTAGGGGCGTGAGCACCTACGAGCAGTACTTC.

The chain links TRBV30 to TRBJ2-2; D is perhaps TRBD1 or TRBD2 (6 bases each). Germline CDR1 and CDR2: GTSNPN and SVGIG (reference sequence). CDR3 size: 13 residues. Trimming took 5 bases from V and 6 from J, leaving 13 bases between them. CDR3 loop: CAWEGGGPGELFF. In DNA, the CDR3 is TGTGCCTGGGAGGGGGGCGGCCCCGGGGAGCTGTTTTTT.

The chain uses TRBV5-1 and TRBJ2-2; D perhaps matches TRBD2 (5 bases). Germline-derived CDR1 and CDR2 are SGHRS and YFSETQ. V lost 6 bases and J 6 bases, leaving 15 bases between the germline ends. The CDR3 is 14 residues long. The chain's CDR3 is CASMPGMMAGELFF. The CDR3 nucleotides read TGCGCCAGCATGCCGGGAATGATGGCCGGGGAGCTGTTTTTT.

This clonotype has a handful of counts. The chain recombines TRBV3-1 with TRBJ2-2; no clear D. The V end was cut by 2 bases, the J end by 0 bases, with 4 bases between. CDR3 length: 14 residues. Germline V gene lookup returns CDR1 LGHDT and CDR2 YNNKEL (reference sequence). The CDR3 sequence is CASSQQTNTGELFF. As DNA, the CDR3 is TGTGCCAGCAGCCAACAGACGAACACCGGGGAGCTGTTTTTT.

This clonotype was counted a few times. This chain joins TRBV7-6 and TRBJ2-2; TRBD2 agrees at 10 bases. Germline lookup yields CDR1 SGHVS and CDR2 FNYEAQ. The CDR3 loop spans 16 amino acids. V shed 1 base and J 7 bases; nucleotides not matched to a gene: 6. Here the CDR3 reads CASSLVAGGVNGELFF. DNA for the CDR3: TGTGCCAGCAGCTTAGTAGCGGGAGGAGTTAACGGGGAGCTGTTTTTT.

This clonotype was recorded many times. This chain links TRBV29-1 with TRBJ2-5, with D hard to call. With 4 bases removed from V and 3 bases from J, the gap between germline ends came to 9 bases. This CDR3 is built from 12 residues. Germline values: CDR1 SQVTM, CDR2 ANQGSEA. This CDR3 is CSVVSYEETQYF. The CDR3 DNA is TGCAGCGTTGTCTCTTACGAAGAGACCCAGTACTTC.

The chain links TRBV12-3 or TRBV12-4 to TRBJ2-3; 8 bases agree with TRBD2. CDR3 length: 14 amino acids. V lost 7 bases to trimming and J lost 4 bases; unmatched junction nucleotides: 7. The CDR3 DNA sequence: TGTGCCAGCAAGGAGCGGGAGCTGGCAGATACGCAGTATTTT. Protein product: CASKERELADTQYF.

This clonotype was counted between two and nine times. V and J are TRBV7-2 and TRBJ2-3; maybe TRBD2 (7 bases). Germline CDR1 and CDR2: SGHTA and FQGNSA. The V end was cut by 3 bases, the J end by 5 bases, with 15 bases between. The CDR3 spans 15 residues. CDR3 coding DNA: TGTGCCAGCAGCTTTAGGGGGGGGTCAGAAGATACGCAGTATTTT. Residues: CASSFRGGSEDTQYF.

V gene TRBV10-3 combines with J gene TRBJ2-3; unclear D gene. CDR1 is ENHRY and CDR2 is SYGVKD in the germline V gene. The length of the CDR3 is 14 residues. Between the trimmed V and J ends, which lost 7 bases and 1 base, there was a span of 12 bases. The chain's CDR3 is CAITYGEGTDTQYF. DNA for the CDR3: TGTGCCATCACCTATGGCGAGGGCACAGATACGCAGTATTTT.

The chain uses TRBV6-2 or TRBV6-3 and TRBJ1-5; 8 bases agree with TRBD1. J gave up 2 bases and V 6 bases, and 6 bases lay outside the gene matches. CDR3 length: 15 residues. Germline CDR1 MNHEY, CDR2 SVGEGT. The CDR3 here is CASRPGGPGNQPQHF. Here the CDR3 DNA reads TGTGCCAGCAGACCAGGGGGCCCGGGCAATCAGCCCCAGCATTTT.

The chain employs TRBV5-1 and TRBJ2-1; 7 bases are shared with TRBD2. V shed 0 bases and J 9 bases; nucleotides not matched to a gene: 18. Germline V gene data show CDR1 as SGHRS and CDR2 as YFSETQ. This CDR3 is 18 amino acids long. The CDR3 DNA sequence: TGCGCCAGCAGCTTGGTTGGCGTCGCTTTGGGTTCGGGGGGTGAGCAGTTCTTC. Its translation: CASSLVGVALGSGGEQFF.

There are many counts of this clonotype. The chain carries TRBV7-2 and TRBJ2-3; either TRBD1 or TRBD2 may fit D (6 bases each). Germline V gene lookup returns CDR1 SGHTA and CDR2 FQGNSA. Trimming left V 4 bases short and J 8 bases short, with 25 bases between. This CDR3 comprises 17 residues. The CDR3 region is CASSSVRGRSSQGTQYF. The CDR3 bases are TGTGCCAGCAGCTCCGTAAGGGGGAGGTCCTCCCAGGGTACGCAGTATTTT.

The V gene is TRBV20-1, the J gene TRBJ2-5; 8 bases align to TRBD2. The V and J ends lost 3 bases and 4 bases, in that order; junction bases with no gene match: 10. CDR1 DFQATT and CDR2 SNEGSKA come from the germline V gene (reference sequence). The CDR3 spans 15 residues. The CDR3: CSARSNGRAPETQYF. The CDR3 bases are TGCAGTGCTAGGTCTAACGGGAGGGCCCCAGAGACCCAGTACTTC.

In this sample, this clonotype turned up many times. The J gene is TRBJ1-1, the V gene TRBV29-1; 7 bases line up with TRBD1. Germline lookup yields CDR1 SQVTM and CDR2 ANQGSEA. The CDR3 is 14 residues long. V trimming: 7 bases; J trimming: 1 base; junction bases outside the gene matches: 9. The CDR3 is CSAAWGTANTEAFF. The CDR3 coding sequence is TGCAGCGCTGCATGGGGGACAGCGAACACTGAAGCTTTCTTT.

V gene TRBV4-3 combines with J gene TRBJ2-3; D call uncertain. The CDR3 runs to 16 residues. Trimming took off 1 base at V and 1 base at J, with 12 bases between the two ends. Germline V CDR1 and CDR2: LGHNA, YSLEER. The CDR3 region has the DNA TGCGCCAGCAGCCAAGGTCTGACATTTTGCACAGATACGCAGTATTTT. Translating gives CASSQGLTFCTDTQYF.

The J gene is TRBJ1-5, the V gene TRBV20-1; 9 bases are shared with TRBD1. This CDR3 comprises 18 residues. Per the germline V gene, CDR1 is DFQATT and CDR2 is SNEGSKA (reference sequence). The V segment lost 0 bases and the J segment 0 bases; nucleotides outside the gene matches: 9. This CDR3 is CSARDPTGGRYSNQPQHF. The CDR3 bases are TGCAGTGCTAGAGATCCCACAGGGGGCAGATATAGCAATCAGCCCCAGCATTTT.

The chain joins TRBV6-6 to TRBJ2-5, with D unclear. From germline, CDR1 is MNHNY and CDR2 SVGAGI (reference sequence). Between the trimmed V and J ends, which lost 4 bases and 2 bases, there was a span of 2 bases. The CDR3 sequence is 11 residues long. CDR3 DNA: TGTGCCAGCAGTTGGCAAGAGACCCAGTACTTC. Amino acids: CASSWQETQYF.

The chain recombines TRBV20-1 with TRBJ2-1, with 10 bases aligning to TRBD2. With V trimmed by 3 bases and J by 7 bases, 6 bases remained unmatched. The germline V gene encodes CDR1 DFQATT and CDR2 SNEGSKA (reference sequence). There are 14 residues in the CDR3. CDR3 residues: CSASRSSGSNEQFF. CDR3 DNA sequence: TGCAGTGCTAGTAGATCTAGCGGGAGTAATGAGCAGTTCTTC.

This chain connects TRBV2 to TRBJ2-1; TRBD2 matches 14 bases. The CDR3 has 16 amino acids. The V segment lost 8 bases and the J segment 9 bases; nucleotides outside the gene matches: 12. Germline CDR1 reads SNHLY; CDR2 reads FYNNEI. CDR3 loop: CASGIGLAGGWGEQFF. In DNA form, the CDR3 reads TGTGCCAGCGGTATTGGACTAGCGGGGGGTTGGGGTGAGCAGTTCTTC. The complete variable domain, with remaining parts taken from reference TRBV2 and TRBJ2-1, reads EPEVTQTPSHQVTQMGQEVILRCVPISNHLYFYWYRQILGQKVEFLVSFYNNEISEKSEIFDDQFSVERPDGSNFTLKIRSTKLEDSAMYFCASGIGLAGGWGEQFFGPGTRLTVL.

This clonotype has a handful of counts. The chain couples TRBV29-1 to TRBJ1-3; 7 nucleotides align to TRBD1. Germline lookup yields CDR1 SQVTM and CDR2 ANQGSEA. The CDR3 sequence is 12 residues long. The junction had 4 bases not matched to a gene; V was cut back by 7 bases and J by 4 bases. DNA for the CDR3: TGCAGCGGTGAGACAGGGGGAAACACCATATATTTT. Encoded protein: CSGETGGNTIYF.

The chain has TRBV15 and TRBJ1-2; D is unresolved. The CDR3 totals 12 residues. Trimming shortened V by 3 bases and J by 4 bases, and 6 bases separated the two germline ends. Germline-derived CDR1 and CDR2 are LNHNV and YYDKDF (reference sequence). The CDR3 DNA reads TGTGCCACCAGCAGGGCCCCCTATGGCTACACCTTC. This gives the protein CATSRAPYGYTF.

This clonotype occurred many times. The J gene is TRBJ2-7, the V gene TRBV7-2; 10 bases are a match to TRBD2. Germline lookup yields CDR1 SGHTA and CDR2 FQGNSA. The CDR3 consists of 13 residues. Trimming at V came to 7 bases and at J to 5 bases, leaving 5 bases not matched to a gene. CDR3 in DNA: TGTGCCAGCAAGTACAGCGGGAGGGACGAGCAGTACTTC. Its protein is CASKYSGRDEQYF.

This clonotype showed up many times. V is TRBV20-1 and J is TRBJ2-5; D is unclear. The CDR3 covers 12 residues. Germline loops: CDR1 DFQATT, CDR2 SNEGSKA (reference sequence). Deletions cut 5 bases from V and 4 bases from J, with 11 bases between. The CDR3: CSAPSLGETQYF. CDR3 nucleotide sequence: TGCAGTGCTCCATCATTGGGAGAGACCCAGTACTTC.